A selection of T cell receptor beta chains follows, all from one sample in a study of T cells after yellow fever vaccination. TCRdb reprocessed the 5' RACE reads with MiXCR, giving one entry per CDR3 protein. Of about 330,000 distinct CDR3 sequences listed, roughly 6.8% were seen once; the top ten hold around 17%. The starting material was PBMCs, obtained approximately 47 days after the first yellow fever vaccination. Receptors originate from a man younger than 35 who received the YFV17D yellow fever vaccine. The CDR3 runs from the conserved cysteine through the conserved F or W. D genes are given only for firm matches. Clone size is shown for a subset of rows, as once, few, many or a class of expanded clone.

v_call	j_call	d_call	clone_size	cdr3_nt	cdr3_aa
TRBV4-2	TRBJ2-3	TRBD2	NA	TGTGCCAGCAGAAATTTTCAAGATCTAGCGGGGGCAGATACGCAGTATTTT	CASRNFQDLAGADTQYF
TRBV3-1	TRBJ2-7	TRBD2	many	TGTGCCAGCAGCCAAGGCGCGGGGGTCGGGTCCTACGAGCAGTACTTC	CASSQGAGVGSYEQYF
TRBV12-3/TRBV12-4	TRBJ1-1	NA	NA	TGTGCCAGCAGCCGGGGCCGGCGGACTGAAGCTTTCTTT	CASSRGRRTEAFF
TRBV20-1	TRBJ2-3	TRBD2	NA	TGCTGTGCTAGAGGGGTTAATAGCGGGGCTAAAGATACGCAGTATTTT	CCARGVNSGAKDTQYF
TRBV27	TRBJ2-1	TRBD1	NA	TGTGCCAGCAGTTTAGGACTCGTCGGACAGGGAAGAACTAATGAGCAGTTCTTC	CASSLGLVGQGRTNEQFF
TRBV18	TRBJ2-6	NA	few	TGTGCCAGCTCACCACTTAGGAATAGCCTCTCTGGGGCCAACGTCCTGACTTTC	CASSPLRNSLSGANVLTF
TRBV4-1	TRBJ2-7	TRBD1	NA	TGCGCCAGCTCAAGGACAGGGGGCGTCGAGCAGTACTTC	CASSRTGGVEQYF
TRBV14	TRBJ2-3	TRBD1	NA	TGTGCCAGCAGGACGAGGAGACAGGGAAGGCAGTATTTT	CASRTRRQGRQYF
TRBV5-1	TRBJ2-7	NA	many	TGCGCCAGCAGCCCACGGGTACAGGTCGGAGAGGAGCAGTACTTC	CASSPRVQVGEEQYF
TRBV4-2	TRBJ2-2	NA	many	TGTGCCAGCAGACTTACGACTAGTATCGACACCGGGGAGCTGTTTTTT	CASRLTTSIDTGELFF
TRBV4-3	TRBJ1-2	TRBD1	NA	TGCGCCAGCAGCCAAGATCAAGGCGGACAGGGGGCCTATGGCTACACCTTC	CASSQDQGGQGAYGYTF
TRBV11-2	TRBJ2-5	NA	few	TGTGCCAGCTCGGGGGAACGCGGTGGGGCCCAGTACTTC	CASSGERGGAQYF
TRBV12-3/TRBV12-4	TRBJ2-6	NA	few	TGTGCCGGGAGCACCGGGGCCAACGTCCTGACTTTC	CAGSTGANVLTF
TRBV29-1	TRBJ1-2	NA	NA	TGCAGCGTTGTAGGGACATCCGGGATCTTCGATGGCTACACCTTC	CSVVGTSGIFDGYTF
TRBV20-1	TRBJ2-3	NA	few	TGCAGTGCTAGTCCGGACGGCACAGATACGCAGTATTTT	CSASPDGTDTQYF
TRBV19	TRBJ1-5	NA	NA	TGTGCCAGTAGTGCGACAGCCTATAGCAATCAGCCCCAGCATTTT	CASSATAYSNQPQHF
TRBV20-1	TRBJ2-3	TRBD2	few	TGCAGTGCATTAGCGGGGGCTGACACAGATACGCAGTATTTT	CSALAGADTDTQYF
TRBV7-2	TRBJ2-1	NA	few	TGTGCCAGCAGCTTAGTGGGCTACTCCTACAATGAGCAGTTCTTC	CASSLVGYSYNEQFF
TRBV24-1	TRBJ2-1	TRBD1	many	TGTGCCACCAGTGATATCCGAACAGGGGGCCCCGGCAATGAGCAGTTCTTC	CATSDIRTGGPGNEQFF
TRBV20-1	TRBJ1-5	TRBD1	NA	TGCAGTGCTAGTAGGACAGGGGGAAAACAGCCCCAGCATTTT	CSASRTGGKQPQHF